This T cell receptor (beta chain) was found in a study of human T cells and chemical hapten exposure. This sample's time point: patch test 2, 6 weeks after DPC sensitization. Treatment here: therapeutic diphenylcyclopropenone sensitization with weekly scalp DPC. V lost 5 bases, J lost 2 bases, and 5 bases stayed unmatched. The CDR3 extends over 14 amino acids. The study used a library that attached unique molecular identifiers to individual cDNA molecules. TCRdb fed the RACE reads into MiXCR, producing one record per CDR3 protein. The table lists 120,000 to 150,000 distinct CDR3 sequences, around 11% of them singletons.

This sequence originates from a woman aged 45 to 65 with alopecia areata. Some clones in this sample may be carry-over from other donors' samples. The source material was whole blood, sampled in connection with sensitization to the hapten diphenylcyclopropenone (DPC). This chain uses TRBV12-3 or TRBV12-4 with TRBJ1-2, with 7 bases matching TRBD1. In DNA, the CDR3 is TGTGCCAGCAGTCCCCCGGACAGGAACTATGGCTACACCTTC. This sequence encodes CASSPPDRNYGYTF.